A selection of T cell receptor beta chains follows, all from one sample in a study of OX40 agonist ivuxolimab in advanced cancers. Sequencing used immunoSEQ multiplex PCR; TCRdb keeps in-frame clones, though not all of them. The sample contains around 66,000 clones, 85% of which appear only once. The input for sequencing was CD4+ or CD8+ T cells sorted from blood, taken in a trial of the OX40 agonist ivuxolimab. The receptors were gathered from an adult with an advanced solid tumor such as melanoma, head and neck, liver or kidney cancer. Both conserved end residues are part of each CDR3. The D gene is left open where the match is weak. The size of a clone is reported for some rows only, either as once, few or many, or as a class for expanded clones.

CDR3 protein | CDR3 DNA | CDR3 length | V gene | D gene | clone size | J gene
CASSLEAAEAFF | TGTGCCAGCAGCTTAGAGGCCGCTGAAGCTTTCTTT | 12 | TRBV11-2 | - | once | TRBJ1-1
CASRGLNQPQHF | TGTGCCAGCAGGGGTCTCAATCAGCCCCAGCATTTT | 12 | TRBV6-5 | - | - | TRBJ1-5
CASSLEGSGFPGELFF | TGTGCCAGCAGCCTAGAGGGTAGCGGGTTCCCCGGGGAGCTGTTTTTT | 16 | TRBV2 | TRBD2 | - | TRBJ2-2
CASKLGRSNQPQHF | TGTGCCAGCAAGTTGGGGCGGAGCAATCAGCCCCAGCATTTT | 14 | TRBV2 | - | - | TRBJ1-5
CSVDIRGRGVYYGYTF | TGCAGCGTTGATATCCGGGGAAGGGGTGTTTACTATGGCTACACCTTC | 16 | TRBV29-1 | - | - | TRBJ1-2
CASSQLGGALGTGELFF | TGCGCCAGCAGCCAATTAGGGGGGGCCTTGGGCACCGGGGAGCTGTTTTTT | 17 | TRBV4-1 | - | - | TRBJ2-2
CASSVGQTYEQYF | TGCGCCAGCAGCGTAGGACAGACCTACGAGCAGTACTTC | 13 | TRBV5-1 | - | - | TRBJ2-7
CASSYSDGGRRYGYTF | TGTGCCAGCAGTTACTCGGACGGCGGTCGGAGATATGGCTACACCTTC | 16 | TRBV6-5 | - | - | TRBJ1-2
CASSIDEGIAEAFF | TGTGCCAGTAGTATAGACGAGGGGATCGCTGAAGCTTTCTTT | 14 | TRBV19 | - | - | TRBJ1-1
CASTTPGGAGNTIYF | TGTGCCAGCACCACCCCGGGGGGGGCTGGAAACACCATATATTTT | 15 | TRBV28 | - | - | TRBJ1-3
CASSDAADTQYF | TGCGCCAGCAGCGACGCAGCAGATACGCAGTATTTT | 12 | TRBV10-1 | - | - | TRBJ2-3
CASSTGTGAGELFF | TGTGCCAGTAGTACCGGGACAGGGGCCGGGGAGCTGTTTTTT | 14 | TRBV19 | TRBD1 | - | TRBJ2-2
CSVVKGEYEQFF | TGCAGCGTTGTTAAGGGGGAATATGAGCAGTTCTTC | 12 | TRBV29-1 | - | - | TRBJ2-1
CASSVQGAAGANVLTF | TGTGCCAGCAGCGTACAGGGGGCTGCGGGGGCCAACGTCCTGACTTTC | 16 | TRBV7-9 | TRBD1 | once | TRBJ2-6
CASSISGTLYGYTF | TGTGCCAGTAGTATTTCCGGGACGCTCTATGGCTACACCTTC | 14 | TRBV19 | - | - | TRBJ1-2
CASARGQGAYEQYF | TGTGCCAGCGCCAGGGGACAGGGGGCTTACGAGCAGTACTTC | 14 | TRBV27 | TRBD1 | - | TRBJ2-7
CASSEHNYEQYF | TGTGCCAGCAGTGAACATAACTACGAGCAGTACTTC | 12 | TRBV25-1 | - | - | TRBJ2-7
CASSLAGAGQTQYF | TGTGCCAGCAGCTTAGCTGGGGCAGGTCAGACCCAGTACTTC | 14 | TRBV11-2 | - | - | TRBJ2-5
CASSTGQKETQYF | TGTGCCAGCAGCACGGGACAGAAAGAGACCCAGTACTTC | 13 | TRBV7-2 | TRBD1 | once | TRBJ2-5
CASSSLGYEQYF | TGTGCCAGCAGCTCGTTAGGCTACGAGCAGTACTTC | 12 | TRBV5-4 | - | - | TRBJ2-7
CASSLVPTASRRYGYTF | TGTGCCAGCAGCTTGGTTCCGACCGCTAGCCGAAGGTATGGCTACACCTTC | 17 | TRBV5-6 | - | - | TRBJ1-2
CASSSPNSVSSYEQYF | TGTGCCAGCAGTTCCCCCAATTCCGTGAGCTCCTACGAGCAGTACTTC | 16 | TRBV28 | - | few | TRBJ2-7
CASSLPRTGRETQYF | TGTGCCAGCAGTCTACCCCGGACAGGGCGAGAGACCCAGTACTTC | 15 | TRBV6-1 | TRBD1 | - | TRBJ2-5
CASSVGAGNQPQHF | TGTGCCAGTAGTGTAGGGGCGGGCAATCAGCCCCAGCATTTT | 14 | TRBV19 | - | - | TRBJ1-5
CASSLDELAQYF | TGTGCCAGCAGCTTAGATGAATTAGCACAGTATTTT | 12 | TRBV11-2 | - | once | TRBJ2-3
CASNWAGHPYEQYF | TGTGCCAGCAATTGGGCAGGGCATCCCTACGAGCAGTACTTC | 14 | TRBV6-5 | - | - | TRBJ2-7
CASSTGTGDEQYF | TGTGCCAGCTCAACCGGGACAGGGGACGAGCAGTACTTC | 13 | TRBV18 | TRBD1 | - | TRBJ2-7
CAISGDSDTQYF | TGTGCCATCAGTGGGGACTCAGATACGCAGTATTTT | 12 | TRBV10-3 | - | - | TRBJ2-3
CASSLAGVPNYGYTF | TGTGCCAGCAGCCTTGCAGGCGTACCTAACTATGGCTACACCTTC | 15 | TRBV4-2 | - | once | TRBJ1-2
CAKPRRGASYEQYF | TGTGCGAAACCCCGTAGAGGGGCTTCCTACGAGCAGTACTTC | 14 | TRBV12-2 | - | few | TRBJ2-7
CASSATESSGGYGSSTDTQYF | TGTGCCAGCTCAGCAACGGAGTCTAGCGGGGGTTATGGCTCTAGCACAGATACGCAGTATTTT | 21 | TRBV18 | TRBD2 | - | TRBJ2-3
CASRNGGQPQHF | TGTGCCAGCAGAAACGGAGGGCAGCCCCAGCATTTT | 12 | TRBV6-5 | - | - | TRBJ1-5